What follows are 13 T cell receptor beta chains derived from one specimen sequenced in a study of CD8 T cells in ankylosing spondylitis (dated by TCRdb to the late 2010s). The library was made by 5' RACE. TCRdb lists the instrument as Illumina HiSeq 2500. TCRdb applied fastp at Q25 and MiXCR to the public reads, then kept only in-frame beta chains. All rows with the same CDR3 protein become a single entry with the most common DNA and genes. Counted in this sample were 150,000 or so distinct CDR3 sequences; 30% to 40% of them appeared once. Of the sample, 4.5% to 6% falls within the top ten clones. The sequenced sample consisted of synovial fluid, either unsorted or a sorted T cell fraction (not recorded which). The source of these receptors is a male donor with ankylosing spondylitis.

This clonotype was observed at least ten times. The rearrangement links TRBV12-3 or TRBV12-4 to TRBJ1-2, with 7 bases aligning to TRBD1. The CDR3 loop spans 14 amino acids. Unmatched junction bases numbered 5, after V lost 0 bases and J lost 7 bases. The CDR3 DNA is TGTGCCAGCAGTTTAGCGCGACAGGGCGGTGGCTACACCTTC. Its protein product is CASSLARQGGGYTF.

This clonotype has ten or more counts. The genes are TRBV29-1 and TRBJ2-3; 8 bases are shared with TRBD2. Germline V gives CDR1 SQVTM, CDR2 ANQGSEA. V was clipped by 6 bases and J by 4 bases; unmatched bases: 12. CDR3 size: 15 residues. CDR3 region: CSVSGGPVGSDTQYF. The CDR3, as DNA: TGCAGCGTGTCGGGGGGGCCGGTTGGGTCAGATACGCAGTATTTT.

The CDR3 bases are TGCGCCAGCAGCTTGGACAGTTTGGGACAGCCCCAGCATTTT. Amino acids: CASSLDSLGQPQHF. The chain combines TRBV5-1 with TRBJ1-5; D uncertain. Trimming removed 0 bases at V and 7 bases at J, with 11 bases between. This CDR3 spans 14 amino acids. Germline assignment: CDR1 SGHRS and CDR2 YFSETQ.

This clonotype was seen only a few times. The CDR3, as DNA: TGTGCCAGCAGTCGACGACGACAGGGAGGCACTGAAGCTTTCTTT. Its protein product is CASSRRRQGGTEAFF. This chain connects TRBV12-3 or TRBV12-4 to TRBJ1-1; 7 positions match TRBD1. CDR3 length: 15 residues. Trimming took 5 bases from V and 4 from J; bases not matched to a gene: 10.

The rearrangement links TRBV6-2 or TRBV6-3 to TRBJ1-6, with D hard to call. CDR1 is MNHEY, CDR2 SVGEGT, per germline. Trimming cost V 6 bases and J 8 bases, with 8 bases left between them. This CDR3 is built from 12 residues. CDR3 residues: CASSSWDSPLHF. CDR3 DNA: TGTGCCAGCAGCTCGTGGGATTCACCCCTCCACTTT.

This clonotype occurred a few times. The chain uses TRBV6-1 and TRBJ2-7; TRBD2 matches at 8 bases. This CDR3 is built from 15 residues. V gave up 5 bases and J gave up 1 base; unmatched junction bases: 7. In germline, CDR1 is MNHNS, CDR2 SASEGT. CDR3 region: CASSQREPTSYEQYF. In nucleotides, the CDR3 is TGTGCCAGCAGTCAGCGGGAGCCCACTTCCTACGAGCAGTACTTC.

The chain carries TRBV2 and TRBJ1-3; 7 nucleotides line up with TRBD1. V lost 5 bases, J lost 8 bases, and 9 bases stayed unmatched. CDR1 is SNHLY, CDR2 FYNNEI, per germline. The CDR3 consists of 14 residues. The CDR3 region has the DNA TGTGCCAGCAGTTTGACCCAGGGGGGAGACACCATATATTTT. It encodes CASSLTQGGDTIYF. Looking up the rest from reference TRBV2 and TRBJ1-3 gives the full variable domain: EPEVTQTPSHQVTQMGQEVILRCVPISNHLYFYWYRQILGQKVEFLVSFYNNEISEKSEIFDDQFSVERPDGSNFTLKIRSTKLEDSAMYFCASSLTQGGDTIYFGEGSWLTVV.

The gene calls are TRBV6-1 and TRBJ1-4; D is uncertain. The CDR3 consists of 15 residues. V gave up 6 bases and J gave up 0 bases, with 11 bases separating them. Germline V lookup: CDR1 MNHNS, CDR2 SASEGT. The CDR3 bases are TGTGCCAGCAGCCGGACGGACGCAACTAATGAAAAACTGTTTTTT. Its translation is CASSRTDATNEKLFF.

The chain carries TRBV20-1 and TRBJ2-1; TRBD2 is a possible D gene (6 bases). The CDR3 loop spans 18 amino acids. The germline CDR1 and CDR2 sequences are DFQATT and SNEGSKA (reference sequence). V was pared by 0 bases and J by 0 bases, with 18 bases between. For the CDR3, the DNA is TGCAGTGCTAGAGATGTTGAAAGGAGGGAGGTCTCCTACAATGAGCAGTTCTTC. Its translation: CSARDVERREVSYNEQFF.

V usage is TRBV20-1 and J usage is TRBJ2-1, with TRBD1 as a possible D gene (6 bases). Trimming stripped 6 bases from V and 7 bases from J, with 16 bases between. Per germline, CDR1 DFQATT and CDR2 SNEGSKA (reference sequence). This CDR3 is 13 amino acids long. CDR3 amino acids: CSAREPRGNEQFF. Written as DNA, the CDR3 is TGCAGTGCCAGGGAACCTAGGGGGAATGAGCAGTTCTTC.

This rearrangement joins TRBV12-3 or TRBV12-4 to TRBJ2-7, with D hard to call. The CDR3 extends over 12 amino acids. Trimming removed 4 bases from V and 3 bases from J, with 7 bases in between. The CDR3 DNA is TGTGCCAGCAGTTACCTCAGCTACGAGCAGTACTTC. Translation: CASSYLSYEQYF.

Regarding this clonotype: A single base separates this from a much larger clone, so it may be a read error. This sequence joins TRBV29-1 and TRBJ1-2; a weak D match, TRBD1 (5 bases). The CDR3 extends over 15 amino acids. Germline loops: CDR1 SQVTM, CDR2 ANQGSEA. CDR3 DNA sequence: TGCGGCGTTGTTTCGACAGCCCAGATTTCCTATGGCTACACCTTC. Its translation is CGVVSTAQISYGYTF.

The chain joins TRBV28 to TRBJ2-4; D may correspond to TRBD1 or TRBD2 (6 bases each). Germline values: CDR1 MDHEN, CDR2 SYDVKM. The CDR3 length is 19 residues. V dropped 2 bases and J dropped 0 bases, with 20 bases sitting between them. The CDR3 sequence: CASSLEAGQQKLAKNIQYF. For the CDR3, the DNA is TGTGCCAGCAGTTTAGAGGCGGGACAACAAAAACTAGCCAAAAACATTCAGTACTTC.